What follows are 10 T cell receptor beta chains derived from one specimen sequenced in a study of blood T cell repertoires in COVID-19. Assay: immunoSEQ multiplex PCR; the TCRdb copy retains only in-frame clones and omits some. The sample lists some 120,000 clones, about 88% seen once, with 1.5% in the top ten. Material: peripheral blood. The receptors originated from a human donor in a cohort sampled during active COVID-19.

In its sample, this clone was seen many times. J is TRBJ2-1 and V is TRBV7-9, with TRBD1 identical over 7 bases. Unmatched junction bases numbered 11, after V lost 6 bases and J lost 9 bases. Germline V lookup: CDR1 SEHNR, CDR2 FQNEAQ (reference sequence). The CDR3 spans 14 residues. The CDR3 sequence: CASRWAGGMGEQFF. The CDR3 DNA sequence: TGTGCCAGCAGGTGGGCAGGGGGTATGGGTGAGCAGTTCTTC.

The chain recombines TRBV19 with TRBJ1-6; D possibly corresponds to TRBD1 (6 bases). V was pared by 5 bases and J by 10 bases, with 12 bases between. There are 13 residues in the CDR3. Germline CDR1 is LNHDA and CDR2 is SQIVND (reference sequence). The CDR3 protein is CASSPGVGSPLHF. In DNA form, the CDR3 reads TGTGCCAGTAGTCCAGGGGTGGGATCACCCCTCCACTTT.

The CDR3: CASSIGTGYGNTIYF. The DNA for the CDR3 is TGTGCCAGCAGCATCGGGACAGGCTATGGAAACACCATATATTTT. The chain carries TRBV7-2 and TRBJ1-3; 8 bases map to TRBD1. The CDR3 has 15 amino acids. The V segment lost 5 bases and the J segment 3 bases; nucleotides outside the gene matches: 6. CDR1 is SGHTA and CDR2 is FQGNSA in the germline V gene.

The chain employs TRBV27 and TRBJ2-5; 8 positions agree with TRBD2. Trimming took 6 bases from V and 6 from J; bases not matched to a gene: 9. CDR1 is MNHEY, CDR2 SMNVEV, per germline (reference sequence). The CDR3 runs to 14 residues. Written as DNA, the CDR3 is TGTGCCAGCAGCCCGACCCCGGGGGGGAAGACCCAGTACTTC. Protein: CASSPTPGGKTQYF.

V and J are TRBV28 and TRBJ2-1; a weak D match, TRBD2 (5 bases). The CDR3 runs to 16 residues. The V end lost 10 bases, the J end lost 1 base, and 20 bases lay between the germline ends. Germline V CDR1 and CDR2: MDHEN, SYDVKM. The DNA for the CDR3 is TGTGCCACTTCAACTAGAGGCAGAGGGTCCTACAATGAGCAGTTCTTC. It specifies CATSTRGRGSYNEQFF.

V and J are TRBV3-1 (or the pseudogene TRBV3-2) and TRBJ1-5, with TRBD1 identical over 7 bases. The CDR3 has 15 amino acids. J lost 4 bases, V lost 4 bases, and 7 bases had no gene match. Germline assignment: CDR1 LGHDT and CDR2 YNNKEL (reference sequence). The CDR3: CASSRSYRGNQPQHF. The CDR3 nucleotides read TGTGCCAGCAGCCGGTCTTACAGGGGAAATCAGCCCCAGCATTTT.

The CDR3, as DNA: TGTGCCAGCAGTCCCCCGGGACAGGGGATCGACGAGCAGTACTTC. Protein sequence: CASSPPGQGIDEQYF. This chain uses TRBV2 with TRBJ2-7, with 10 bases fitting TRBD1. CDR1 and CDR2 from the germline V gene are SNHLY and FYNNEI. The V gene end was trimmed by 5 bases and the J gene end by 5 bases; junction bases not matched to a gene: 9. This CDR3 contains 15 residues.

This clone occurred once. The chain recombines TRBV5-1 with TRBJ2-3, with D perhaps TRBD1 (6 bases). Germline CDR1 SGHRS, CDR2 YFSETQ. The CDR3 length is 16 residues. Between the trimmed V and J ends, which lost 4 bases and 1 base, there was a span of 16 bases. The CDR3 nucleotides are TGCGCCAGCAGCACCACCGGGACACCAGGCACAGATACGCAGTATTTT. Its translation is CASSTTGTPGTDTQYF. The full variable domain, completed using reference TRBV5-1 and TRBJ2-3, is KAGVTQTPRYLIKTRGQQVTLSCSPISGHRSVSWYQQTPGQGLQFLFEYFSETQRNKGNFPGRFSGRQFSNSRSEMNVSTLELGDSALYLCASSTTGTPGTDTQYFGPGTRLTVL.

This sequence joins TRBV13 and TRBJ2-5, with D possibly being TRBD2 (5 bases). Trimming cost V 5 bases and J 3 bases, with 10 bases left between them. Per the germline V gene, CDR1 is PRHDT and CDR2 is FYEKMQ (reference sequence). This CDR3 spans 13 amino acids. CDR3 amino acids: CASSPRVEETQYF. The CDR3 region has the DNA TGTGCCAGCAGCCCGAGGGTAGAAGAGACCCAGTACTTC.

This rearrangement joins TRBV19 to TRBJ2-3, with D uncertain. In germline, CDR1 is LNHDA, CDR2 SQIVND (reference sequence). V lost 6 bases to trimming and J lost 0 bases, with 10 bases between them. This CDR3 comprises 14 residues. The CDR3 DNA follows: TGTGCCAGTAGGAGGTCTTCTAGCACAGATACGCAGTATTTT. Amino acids: CASRRSSSTDTQYF. Full variable domain (remainder filled in from reference TRBV19 and TRBJ2-3): DGGITQSPKYLFRKEGQNVTLSCEQNLNHDAMYWYRQDPGQGLRLIYYSQIVNDFQKGDIAEGYSVSREKKESFPLTVTSAQKNPTAFYLCASRRSSSTDTQYFGPGTRLTVL.